This T cell receptor (beta chain) came from a study of blood T cells in healthy people across ages (dated by TCRdb to about 2015). Turning to the overall study: Template switching captured roughly one uniquely barcoded TCR beta cDNA molecule per two T cells in model experiments. Using deep sequencing normalized with unique cDNA molecular identifiers, the study measured how TCR beta repertoire diversity changes with age. Four age groups were formed from the donors: young (average 16 years), middle-aged (approximately 39), aged (roughly 59) and long-lived (less than 85). For two donors (one aged 18 to 29 and one aged 80 or older), the study analyzed two additional independent replicas of 1 million unique cDNA reads from the same blood draw. What the work shows at the level of the full study, not this receptor alone: As age increased, observed TCR beta diversity per million T cells dropped in a roughly linear way, and a significant reduction was already evident by age about 40. Conclusive comparison of naive and antigen-experienced compartments was prevented by the profiling of bulk unsorted PBMCs. Compared with the aged group, the long-lived group had more naive CD4+ T cells, fewer expanded clones and increased TCR diversity, suggesting age selection. There was a strong correlation between observed TCR beta diversity and the percentage of naive T cells measured by flow cytometry. Estimates of total diversity based on one million sequenced T cells were regarded as lower bounds and as underestimates. Because donor CMV infection status was unknown, age-related changes in expanded clonotypes were potentially confounded.

A remark on this clonotype: Its antigen is not yet known. There are no base qualities to consult, and no much larger clone falls within one base.

The CDR3 sequence holds 16 residues, the cysteine and phenylalanine included. The CDR3 DNA has 48 bases and is translated from base 1. V loses 0 bases, J loses 2 bases, and the germline ends lie 12 bases apart. CDR1 and CDR2 are drawn from the germline V gene: SGHRS, YFSETQ. The donors were a few dozen Caucasian individuals from Russia, aged 6 to 90 years, who were systemically healthy. Ten milliliters of peripheral blood were drawn from each donor into EDTA-treated Vacutainer tubes. Ficoll-Paque density-gradient centrifugation was used to isolate PBMCs, with at least 6.5 million per sample. Total RNA, at least 6 micrograms per sample, was extracted from PBMCs with Trizol reagent. Naive CD45RAhigh/CD27high T cell percentages were measured by flow cytometry on a PBMC aliquot from every donor. To prepare the library, 5' RACE was applied. Sequencing was performed on an Illumina HiSeq 2500. The second PCR ran for roughly 7 to 12 cycles and used a J-beta primer mix along with a sample-barcoded 5' primer. A unique molecular identifier was introduced onto each TCR beta cDNA molecule by a template-switch 5' adaptor carrying 12 random nucleotides. Each sample yielded at least 3 million CDR3-containing paired-end reads. First-strand cDNA was synthesized from all RNA with the Mint cDNA synthesis kit, primed by a TRBC-specific oligonucleotide. All cDNA was treated with uracil-DNA glycosylase and then went through a first 18-cycle PCR with the universal primers M1SS and BC2_uni_R. For the original study's pipeline: For normalization, 1 million high-quality reads were randomly selected from each sample, with every read carrying a distinct molecular identifier. Reads sharing molecular identifiers were discarded rather than binned into consensus sequences. MiTCR, set to a Q25 quality threshold and the strictest error-elimination algorithm, was used for CDR3 identification, clonotype clustering and error correction. A nonparametric unseen species model with Euler transformation was used to estimate lower-bound total TCR beta diversity. TCRdb applied fastp at Q25 and MiXCR to the public reads, then kept only in-frame beta chains. Each entry merges the rows of one CDR3 protein and shows their most common DNA and genes. The V and J calls shown here were made by TCRdb, not taken from the authors' results. The sample yields approximately 960,000 distinct CDR3 sequences; almost 30% were counted once. Jointly, the top ten make up more than 8.5% of the sample.

This sample was shared with a second study, whose subject was T cells of mothers and their children. The second study reports: Nine systemically healthy Caucasian individuals, comprising three mothers and their six children, were included as donors. cDNA synthesis used all of the extracted RNA, with about 1.5 ug of RNA in each 15 ul reaction. In the second PCR, sample barcodes and 2-4 random nucleotides were introduced via the M1S primer. More than 9 million TCR beta CDR3 reads were obtained from each mother, and about 3 million reads were obtained from each child. Thymic selection shapes the output of TCR recombination in a similar way in related and unrelated pairs, and inherited differences have a minor effect. Normalized repertoire overlap was always slightly but never significantly higher in related than unrelated mother-child pairs. No persistent microchimeric T cell clones were detected, at a sensitivity of 90 to 100 clones per million clonotypes. In the study, deep NGS was used to compare the TCR beta repertoires of mothers and children, and features distinguishing related mother-child pairs from unrelated individuals were sought. Mothers averaged approximately 41 +/- 4 years of age and children averaged around 10 +/- 4 years. After adapter ligation with NEBNext reagents, the libraries were sequenced on Illumina HiSeq 2000 with 100+100 nt paired-end reads. Mother and child libraries were prepared a month apart and sequenced in separate runs to prevent cross-contamination. For each donor, between roughly 450,000 and 2,100,000 distinct TCR beta clonotypes were identified. Naive TCR beta clonotypes were estimated from low-frequency clonotypes matched to each donor's FACS-determined naive share, without sorting.

This TCR was recovered from a woman between 40 and 50 years old in good health. Specimen: blood. The chain links TRBV5-1 with TRBJ1-3, with no reliable assignment of the D segment. The bases read TGCGCCAGCAGCTTGGCCGGGGTCAGCCCTGGAAACACCATATATTTT. This sequence encodes CASSLAGVSPGNTIYF.